The clone carrying this T cell receptor beta chain was seen at least ten times. No antigen is known for it. Germline is not matched at one junction end, which may reflect a read error. The entry originates in a study of T cells after yellow fever vaccination. In TCRdb, the 5' RACE reads were re-called with MiXCR into one record per CDR3 protein. The data show around 310,000 distinct CDR3 sequences, about 8.7% seen once. The CDR3 is 11 amino acids. Germline V CDR1 and CDR2: SGHRS, YFSETQ. Study-level points and caveats: Clones that expanded after primary vaccination mostly reappeared after the booster (roughly 96% CD4, around 87% CD8).

The clonotype was recovered from a man between 18 and 29 years old who received the YFV17D yellow fever vaccine. This rearrangement joins TRBV5-1 to TRBJ2-7; D is perhaps TRBD2 (5 bases). This specimen was PBMCs, taken on the day of the first yellow fever vaccination. CDR3 in amino acids: CASSRGYEQYF. CDR3 bases: TGTGCCAGCAGTCGGGGCTACGAGCAGTACTTC. Complete variable domain (other parts from reference TRBV5-1 and TRBJ2-7): KAGVTQTPRYLIKTRGQQVTLSCSPISGHRSVSWYQQTPGQGLQFLFEYFSETQRNKGNFPGRFSGRQFSNSRSEMNVSTLELGDSALYLCASSRGYEQYFGPGTRLTVT.